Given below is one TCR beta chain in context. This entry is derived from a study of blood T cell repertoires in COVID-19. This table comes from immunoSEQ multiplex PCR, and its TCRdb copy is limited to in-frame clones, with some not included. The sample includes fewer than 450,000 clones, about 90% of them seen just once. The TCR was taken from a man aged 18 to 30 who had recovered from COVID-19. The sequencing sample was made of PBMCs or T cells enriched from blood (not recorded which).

The CDR3 loop reads CASRRLAGVKAADTQYF. Here the CDR3 DNA reads TGCGCCAGCCGGAGGCTAGCGGGAGTGAAGGCGGCAGATACGCAGTATTTT. This rearrangement joins TRBV4-1 to TRBJ2-3; TRBD2 aligns across 10 bases. The CDR3 totals 17 residues. Per the germline V gene, CDR1 is MGHRA and CDR2 is YSYEKL. V gave up 8 bases and J gave up 4 bases; unmatched junction bases: 15.